What follows describes a single TCR beta chain. Its antigen target is currently unknown. The sample holds no much larger clone one base away, and base qualities are not on file. These data originate in a study of blood T cell repertoires in COVID-19 (dated by TCRdb to the early 2020s). Some background on the complete study: Samples from collaborators originated in the United States, Italy and Spain and spanned both the acute and convalescent phases of COVID-19. The material from the prospective study consisted of cDNA or gDNA derived from T cells, B-cell-depleted T cells, or PBMCs. Subjects who had been exposed to COVID-19, were actively infected with it, or had recovered from it provided the deeply sampled blood TCRbeta repertoires that made up the dataset. The repertoires were made available in a free public database intended to serve as a resource for research on the immune response to SARS-CoV-2. The samples were drawn from two sources: the first 160 participants of the ongoing ImmuneRACE study, and 950 to 1,500 subjects contributed by 6 global collaborators. A de-identified subject ID, COVID-19 status, age in years and sex were almost always included in the sample metadata. Where available, HLA class I and class II types were taken from metadata supplied by the sample provider and were not determined by assay-based typing.

CDR1 SGHTA and CDR2 FQGNSA were looked up in the germline V gene. V and J are truncated by 1 base and 1 base respectively, leaving an intervening sequence of 16 bases. The CDR3 spans 17 residues, from the cysteine through the phenylalanine. CDR3 DNA only is kept here, 51 bases in frame from base 1. Paper-wide results and their limitations: The amount of clinical and demographic metadata varied by source and participant and was provided uncurated.

TCRbeta CDR3 regions were amplified from genomic DNA by means of the immunoSEQ Assay, a bias-controlled multiplex PCR. The source study handled its data this way. The number of nucleated cells in each sample was estimated from the amplification of reference gene primers within the assay. To quantify the absolute abundance of each unique TCRbeta CDR3 rearrangement, sequence reads were collapsed and filtered. For each sample, productive Simpson clonality was calculated as the square root of Simpson's diversity index across productive rearrangements. This is the immuneACCESS table as TCRdb keeps it, with only in-frame sequences that have V and J called. A part of the clones is gone; compared with another copy, unresolved V genes explain less than half, and the rest is unexplained. Clone size and V and J calls were adopted from that table, with D and trimming inferred from the DNA. Here the sample has around 60,000 clones; about 88% occur a single time. About 4% of the sample is held by the ten biggest clonotypes.

Collaborating institutions collected whole blood in K2EDTA tubes following their own protocols. For TCRbeta analysis, collaborators shipped samples in one of three forms: frozen whole blood, isolated PBMCs, or DNA extracted from either of those sample types. Here the chain combines TRBV7-2 and TRBJ1-2, with the D gene not confidently named. The material sequenced was peripheral blood. The source is a man aged 70-80 years with acute or convalescent COVID-19. DNA sequence: TGTGCCAGCAGCTTAGTAGGAGGAGGACGGGATAACTATGGCTACACCTTC. Its amino acids are CASSLVGGGRDNYGYTF.